The 19 T cell receptor beta chains given below trace back to one sample, sequenced in a study of blood T cells in healthy people across ages (dated by TCRdb to 2015 to 2017). The library was prepared using 5' RACE. Data came from an Illumina HiSeq 2500. The second PCR ran for roughly 7 to 11 cycles and used a J-beta primer mix along with a sample-barcoded 5' primer. TCRdb passed the public sequencing reads through fastp at Q25 and MiXCR, retaining productive beta sequences. Under each unique CDR3 protein, matching rows form one entry showing the most common genes and DNA. This sample is represented by approximately 960,000 distinct CDR3 sequences; 25% to 35% of them were singletons. About 9.4% of the sample lies in the top ten. These data also formed part of another study, on T cells of mothers and their children.

What was sequenced was blood. These TCRs come from a woman in her thirties or forties in good health.

As concerns this clonotype: The germline gene is not matched at one end of the junction; a read error may be the cause. V gene TRBV7-3 combines with J gene TRBJ1-6; tentatively, D is TRBD1 (5 bases). The CDR3 spans 14 residues. Germline loops: CDR1 SGHTA, CDR2 FQGTGA. The CDR3 DNA sequence: TGTGCCAGCAGCTTAACGTCCGGGGGATCACCCCACCACTTT. This sequence encodes CASSLTSGGSPHHF.

This chain joins TRBV6-5 and TRBJ1-1; D is undetermined. The CDR3 spans 15 residues. Trimming cost V 0 bases and J 0 bases, with 8 bases left between them. Per germline, CDR1 MNHEY and CDR2 SVGAGI. The CDR3 region is CASSYSRNLNTEAFF. In DNA form, the CDR3 reads TGTGCCAGCAGTTACTCGAGAAACCTGAACACTGAAGCTTTCTTT.

This clonotype was counted once. A read error may explain this, as a much larger clone is one base away. The CDR3 bases are TGTGCCATCAGTGAGGAACAAGGGACCCAGTACTTC. Translated: CAISEEQGTQYF. The chain joins TRBV10-3 to TRBJ2-4; D is ambiguous. The tail of the sequence fits TRBJ2-5 better, so the J call may be wrong. CDR3 size: 12 residues. Germline loops: CDR1 ENHRY, CDR2 SYGVKD.

V gene TRBV20-1 combines with J gene TRBJ2-5; D possibly uses TRBD1 or TRBD2 (6 bases each). The V gene's germline CDR1 is DFQATT and CDR2 SNEGSKA (reference sequence). The CDR3 extends over 14 amino acids. V lost 0 bases, J lost 5 bases, and 13 bases lay in between. CDR3 amino acids: CSARDPGGGETQYF. CDR3 DNA: TGCAGTGCTAGAGATCCCGGAGGGGGGGAGACCCAGTACTTC.

This clonotype was detected only a few times. This chain joins TRBV7-3 and TRBJ2-7, with 7 bases identical to TRBD1. The CDR3 extends over 15 amino acids. After removal of 0 bases from V and 2 bases from J, the junction contained 4 bases not matched to a gene. Germline V gene lookup returns CDR1 SGHTA and CDR2 FQGTGA. The CDR3 loop is CASSLTGQTTYEQYF. In nucleotides, the CDR3 is TGTGCCAGCAGCTTAACGGGACAGACCACCTACGAGCAGTACTTC. Combining the CDR3 with reference TRBV7-3 and TRBJ2-7 gives the whole variable domain GAGVSQTPSNKVTEKGKYVELRCDPISGHTALYWYRQSLGQGPEFLIYFQGTGAADDSGLPNDRFFAVRPEGSVSTLKIQRTERGDSAVYLCASSLTGQTTYEQYFGPGTRLTVT.

The V and J genes are TRBV28 and TRBJ2-3; 12 bases align to TRBD2. This CDR3 contains 18 residues. The ends lost 2 bases at V and 3 bases at J; junction bases unmatched: 9. In germline, CDR1 is MDHEN, CDR2 SYDVKM. CDR3 protein: CASSLGLLAGGTTDTQYF. In DNA, the CDR3 is TGTGCCAGCAGTTTAGGTCTCCTAGCGGGGGGGACGACAGATACGCAGTATTTT.

The table lists this clonotype with many counts. The chain employs TRBV29-1 and TRBJ2-1; 10 positions match TRBD1. Germline loops: CDR1 SQVTM, CDR2 ANQGSEA. The CDR3 is 13 amino acids. V lost 6 bases to trimming and J lost 8 bases; unmatched junction nucleotides: 7. The CDR3 sequence: CSVRGQGRYEQFF. The CDR3 DNA sequence: TGCAGCGTGCGGGGACAGGGGAGATATGAGCAGTTCTTC.

The rearrangement joins TRBV27 to TRBJ1-2, with D possibly being TRBD1 (6 bases). In germline, CDR1 is MNHEY, CDR2 SMNVEV (reference sequence). This CDR3 contains 15 residues. The ends were cut back, 5 bases at V and 5 bases at J, with 18 bases in the middle. The CDR3 loop is CASSQWTNRAYGYTF. The CDR3 region has the DNA TGTGCCAGCAGTCAATGGACCAACAGGGCATATGGCTACACCTTC.

The genes are TRBV20-1 and TRBJ2-7, with D perhaps given as TRBD1 or TRBD2 (5 bases each). Germline-derived CDR1 and CDR2 are DFQATT and SNEGSKA (reference sequence). This CDR3 has 14 residues. Trimming removed 5 bases at V and 0 bases at J, with 14 bases between. CDR3 protein: CSAERDARSYEQYF. CDR3 DNA sequence: TGCAGTGCTGAACGGGACGCTCGCTCCTACGAGCAGTACTTC.

The chain joins TRBV20-1 to TRBJ2-1, with D maybe TRBD2 (6 bases). CDR1 is DFQATT, CDR2 SNEGSKA, per germline (reference sequence). V was pared by 1 base and J by 0 bases, with 10 bases between. The CDR3 length is 15 residues. CDR3 sequence: CSARAAGSSYNEQFF. The DNA of the CDR3 is TGCAGTGCTAGAGCGGCGGGAAGCTCCTACAATGAGCAGTTCTTC.

This clonotype was seen ten or more times. The V and J genes are TRBV5-1 and TRBJ2-3, with D unclear. The ends were cut back, 3 bases at V and 1 base at J, with 9 bases in the middle. Germline V gene lookup returns CDR1 SGHRS and CDR2 YFSETQ. The CDR3 extends over 14 amino acids. CDR3 in DNA: TGCGCCAGCAGCTGGCCAGGAGGCACAGATACGCAGTATTTT. It is translated as CASSWPGGTDTQYF.

In this sample, this clonotype turned up many times. This chain joins TRBV4-1 and TRBJ1-2; D may be TRBD1 (6 bases). Deletions cut 1 base from V and 0 bases from J, with 15 bases between. This CDR3 region has 17 residues. Germline V gene data show CDR1 as MGHRA and CDR2 as YSYEKL. CDR3 coding DNA: TGCGCCAGCAGCCAAGTATCCGGGACACCCACTAACTATGGCTACACCTTC. Protein: CASSQVSGTPTNYGYTF.

This chain links TRBV6-6 with TRBJ1-5; weak D call: TRBD1 (5 bases). The CDR3 totals 14 residues. The V and J ends lost 0 bases and 7 bases respectively, with 10 bases between them. Germline CDR1 is MNHNY and CDR2 is SVGAGI (reference sequence). The CDR3 DNA is TGTGCCAGCAGTTACTCGGGGGATACGCAGCCCCAGCATTTT. This sequence encodes CASSYSGDTQPQHF.

V is TRBV12-3 or TRBV12-4 and J is TRBJ2-1; D is unresolved. This CDR3 comprises 16 residues. V shed 3 bases and J shed 0 bases, with 12 bases lying between them. This CDR3 reads CASSFGRTISYNEQFF. The CDR3 nucleotides read TGTGCCAGCAGTTTCGGACGGACCATCTCCTACAATGAGCAGTTCTTC.

As regards this clonotype: At one end the junction does not follow the germline gene, possibly because of a read error. The rearrangement uses TRBV3-1 and TRBJ2-3; 8 bases align to TRBD2. Looked up from germline, CDR1 is LGHDT and CDR2 is YNNKEL (reference sequence). The CDR3 spans 15 residues. For the CDR3, the DNA is TGTGCCGGCAGCCCGACGGGGGGGCCCGCGGATACGCAGTATTTT. Translation gives CAGSPTGGPADTQYF.

This clonotype occurred many times. The chain has TRBV7-2 and TRBJ2-7, with TRBD1 matching 12 bases. Germline V CDR1 and CDR2: SGHTA, FQGNSA. CDR3 length: 18 residues. The junction had 18 bases not matched to a gene; V was cut back by 5 bases and J by 7 bases. This CDR3 is CASSPRSTGQGAPREQYF. The CDR3, as DNA: TGTGCCAGCAGCCCCCGGTCGACGGGACAGGGGGCGCCCAGAGAGCAGTACTTC.

This clonotype showed up many times. The rearrangement links TRBV20-1 to TRBJ2-7; D remains unclear. The germline gives CDR1 DFQATT, CDR2 SNEGSKA (reference sequence). The germline V and J ends were trimmed by 2 bases and 0 bases, with 8 bases remaining between them. The CDR3 covers 13 residues. CDR3 sequence: CSARQAYSYEQYF. CDR3 coding DNA: TGCAGTGCTAGACAGGCATACTCCTACGAGCAGTACTTC.

In this sample, this clonotype turned up a few times. The rearrangement links TRBV7-6 to TRBJ2-7, with 16 bases matching TRBD2. V shed 2 bases and J 4 bases; nucleotides not matched to a gene: 5. The CDR3 has 17 amino acids. Looked up from germline, CDR1 is SGHVS and CDR2 is FNYEAQ. CDR3: CASSLIGTSGGAYEQYF. CDR3 coding DNA: TGTGCCAGCAGCTTAATCGGGACTAGCGGGGGGGCGTACGAGCAGTACTTC. Variable domain in full (rest from reference TRBV7-6 and TRBJ2-7): GAGVSQSPRYKVTKRGQDVALRCDPISGHVSLYWYRQALGQGPEFLTYFNYEAQQDKSGLPNDRFSAERPEGSISTLTIQRTEQRDSAMYRCASSLIGTSGGAYEQYFGPGTRLTVT.

This clonotype was counted at least ten times. The V gene is TRBV20-1, the J gene TRBJ2-5, with D maybe TRBD2 (5 bases). Deletions cut 2 bases from V and 2 bases from J, with 9 bases between. Germline V gives CDR1 DFQATT, CDR2 SNEGSKA (reference sequence). CDR3 size: 13 residues. The CDR3 region has the DNA TGCAGTGCTAGACGGGGAGTACAAGAGACCCAGTACTTC. Translation: CSARRGVQETQYF.